This is a list of T cell receptor beta chains from one sample in a study of shared clonotypes between healthy human individuals. Libraries were prepared by immunoSEQ multiplex PCR; TCRdb keeps only in-frame clonotypes and omits some of them. This table has some 2.1 million clones, roughly 95% appearing once. The sample consisted of naive CD4+ T cells sorted from blood. The source is a man younger than 35 in good health. Each CDR3 is given with its conserved first and last residue. A D gene is named only where the DNA matches it firmly. Size values are once, few and many counts, or a class for expanded clones, and some rows have none.

d_call,j_call,v_call,clone_size,cdr3_nt,cdr3_aa
-,TRBJ1-5,TRBV4-1,-,TGCGCCAGCAGCCAAGGCGGTGGAGGCATTCAGCCCCAGCATTTT,CASSQGGGGIQPQHF
-,TRBJ1-6,TRBV7-2,-,TGTGCCAGCGCCAGGGAGGCGACGAATTCACCCCTCCACTTT,CASAREATNSPLHF
-,TRBJ2-7,TRBV6-1,-,TGTGCCAGCAGTGAGCACAGGGTGGCCTACGAGCAGTACTTC,CASSEHRVAYEQYF
TRBD1,TRBJ2-7,TRBV4-1,-,TGCGCCAGCAGCCAAGTCGGGACAGGGGTATACGAGCAGTACTTC,CASSQVGTGVYEQYF
TRBD2,TRBJ2-3,TRBV10-3,-,TGTGCCATCAGCCAGGGACTAGCGGGGGTGGGAGATACGCAGTATTTT,CAISQGLAGVGDTQYF
-,TRBJ2-5,TRBV4-3,-,TGCGCCAGCAGCCAAGATTTAACCTCCGGGGAGACCCAGTACTTC,CASSQDLTSGETQYF
TRBD2,TRBJ2-5,TRBV5-5,-,TGTGCCAGCAGCAAAACCATTAGCGGGGTACAAGAGACCCAGTACTTC,CASSKTISGVQETQYF
-,TRBJ1-4,TRBV6-6,-,TGTGCCAGCAGTTTTCCAGGGCGGCCGGGGGAAAAACTGTTTTTT,CASSFPGRPGEKLFF
-,TRBJ2-1,TRBV7-2,-,TGTGCCAGCAGCTCTCACGGAGGTAGAACGGGGAATGAGCAGTTCTTC,CASSSHGGRTGNEQFF
-,TRBJ2-3,TRBV11-3,few,TGTGCCAGCAGCTTAGACACAGATACGCAGTATTTT,CASSLDTDTQYF
TRBD1,TRBJ2-3,TRBV5-1,-,TGCGCCAGCAGCCCGGACAGGGCAGATACGCAGTATTTT,CASSPDRADTQYF
-,TRBJ2-3,TRBV10-3,-,TGTGCCATCAGGGCCCGCGGTAGCACAGATACGCAGTATTTT,CAIRARGSTDTQYF
-,TRBJ2-7,TRBV1,-,TGCACCAGCAGCCAAGCGGCGGGAGGGTCCTACGAGCAGTACTTC,CTSSQAAGGSYEQYF
-,TRBJ2-7,TRBV7-9,-,TGTGCCAGCAGCTTAGAGGCGGGCTACGAGCAGTACTTC,CASSLEAGYEQYF
-,TRBJ1-3,TRBV7-2,-,TGTGCCAGCAGCCTCCGGGGCCTCACATACTCTGGAAACACCATATATTTT,CASSLRGLTYSGNTIYF
TRBD1,TRBJ1-2,TRBV7-2,-,TGTGCCAGCAGCTTTGGTTCGGGAGGGGGCATAGGCTATGGCTACACCTTC,CASSFGSGGGIGYGYTF
-,TRBJ2-7,TRBV19,-,TGTGCCAGTAGTAGGACAGCCTATTACGAGCAGTACTTC,CASSRTAYYEQYF
-,TRBJ2-7,TRBV5-4,-,TGTGCCAGCAGCTTGTCTACAGGACCCTACGAGCAGTACTTC,CASSLSTGPYEQYF
-,TRBJ2-7,TRBV5-1,-,TGCGCCAGCAGCTTGGCGGCAGGGGTCTCCTACGAGCAGTACTTC,CASSLAAGVSYEQYF
-,TRBJ1-5,TRBV10-3,-,TGTGCCATCAGTGAGAGTGTTGCAGGTAATCAGCCCCAGCATTTT,CAISESVAGNQPQHF
TRBD1,TRBJ1-1,TRBV25-1,-,TGTGCCAGCAGACGAGCCGGGACAGGGAAAGATGAAGCTTTCTTT,CASRRAGTGKDEAFF
-,TRBJ1-2,TRBV30,-,TGTGCCTGGAGTGTAAAGACTAACTATGGCTACACCTTC,CAWSVKTNYGYTF
-,TRBJ2-7,TRBV6-5,-,TGTGCCAGCAGTCCATCTGGGGGAAAGTACGAGCAGTACTTC,CASSPSGGKYEQYF
TRBD2,TRBJ2-3,TRBV2,-,TGTGCCAGCAGTGAACTAGCGGGGATGCCGGGGGATACGCAGTATTTT,CASSELAGMPGDTQYF
-,TRBJ1-1,TRBV7-9,-,TGTGCCAGCAGCATCGGGACGAGTAACACTGAAGCTTTCTTT,CASSIGTSNTEAFF
-,TRBJ2-5,TRBV6-1,-,TGTGCCAGCAGTGAAGCAGGGGGTGGAGAGACCCAGTACTTC,CASSEAGGGETQYF
-,TRBJ2-7,TRBV6-6,-,TGTGCCAGCAGTTACTCGATGGTAGGCTACGAGCAGTACTTC,CASSYSMVGYEQYF
-,TRBJ2-5,TRBV29-1,-,TGCAGCGTCGGCCCCGGGACACCCCAAGAGACCCAGTACTTC,CSVGPGTPQETQYF
-,TRBJ2-1,TRBV5-1,once,TGCGCCAGCAGCTTGGCCGACGATCTAGCCAATGAGCAGTTCTTC,CASSLADDLANEQFF
-,TRBJ2-7,TRBV10-3,-,TGTGCCATCAGTGGCCACTTATCCTACGAGCAGTACTTC,CAISGHLSYEQYF
-,TRBJ2-7,TRBV27,-,TGTGCCAGCAGTTCGAGAGCGACAGGAAGTTCTTACGAGCAGTACTTC,CASSSRATGSSYEQYF
TRBD1,TRBJ2-4,TRBV2,-,TGTGCCAGCGGGGAATCTCGACAGGGTAGTCACATTCAGTACTTC,CASGESRQGSHIQYF
-,TRBJ2-2,TRBV5-6,-,TGTGCCAGCAGCCTATCCGGGGAGCTGTTTTTT,CASSLSGELFF
-,TRBJ1-1,TRBV19,once,TGTGCCAGTAGTATACAAGGGTTTGACACTGAAGCTTTCTTT,CASSIQGFDTEAFF
TRBD2,TRBJ2-1,TRBV11-2,-,TGTGCCAGCAGAGTTCTAGCGGCCCTCTACAATGAGCAGTTCTTC,CASRVLAALYNEQFF
-,TRBJ1-4,TRBV5-1,-,TGCGCCAGACCTACAATTGACAGAGAGGGTGAAAAACTGTTTTTT,CARPTIDREGEKLFF
-,TRBJ2-5,TRBV9,-,TGTGCCAGCGCCCGAGGGGAGCCTTCCTTCCAAGAGACCCAGTACTTC,CASARGEPSFQETQYF
-,TRBJ1-2,TRBV6-1,-,TGTGCCAGCAGTGATAGGGGAAACTATGGCTACACCTTC,CASSDRGNYGYTF
-,TRBJ1-4,TRBV30,-,TGTGCCTGGACCGGAAGCGAAAAACTGTTTTTT,CAWTGSEKLFF